One and the same sample provided the 28 T cell receptor beta chains below, sequenced in a study of patients and donors after allogeneic stem cell transplantation. In TCRdb, the RT-PCR reads were re-called with MiXCR into one record per CDR3 protein. The sample contains over 150,000 distinct CDR3 sequences, around two fifths of which appear only once. The sequenced material came from blood, either unsorted or a sorted T cell fraction (not recorded which). The receptor source for this set is a human donor who was either an allogeneic HSCT recipient or a stem cell or donor lymphocyte infusion donor (not recorded which). It is not recorded whose cells these are; they may come from a transplant donor.

This sequence joins TRBV7-9 and TRBJ1-1; D is possibly TRBD1 (5 bases). V lost 3 bases and J lost 8, with 16 bases in between. The germline gives CDR1 SEHNR, CDR2 FQNEAQ (reference sequence). This CDR3 region has 14 residues. CDR3 nucleotides: TGTGCCAGCAGCTTTGGGGGTGGATCGCCCGAAGCTTTCTTT. Its translation is CASSFGGGSPEAFF. Looking up the rest from reference TRBV7-9 and TRBJ1-1 gives the full variable domain: DTGVSQNPRHKITKRGQNVTFRCDPISEHNRLYWYRQTLGQGPEFLTYFQNEAQLEKSRLLSDRFSAERPKGSFSTLEIQRTEQGDSAMYLCASSFGGGSPEAFFGQGTRLTVV.

This sequence joins TRBV7-8 and TRBJ2-6; 7 nucleotides align to TRBD1. CDR1 is SGHVS and CDR2 is FQNEAQ in the germline V gene. V shed 7 bases and J 0 bases; nucleotides not matched to a gene: 12. The CDR3 is 18 amino acids. The CDR3 region is CASILLGQVFSGANVLTF. CDR3 in DNA: TGTGCCAGCATCCTTCTAGGACAGGTGTTCTCTGGGGCCAACGTCCTGACTTTC.

This clonotype has just one count. The V call is TRBV29-1, the J call TRBJ2-2; D call uncertain. The CDR3 length is 13 residues. The V gene lost 3 bases and the J gene lost 8 bases, with 13 bases spanning the gap. Germline-derived CDR1 and CDR2 are SQVTM and ANQGSEA. The CDR3 DNA is TGCAGCGTTGATTTTGGGGTCGGAGGGGAGCTGTTTTTT. This codes for CSVDFGVGGELFF.

This clonotype was seen many times. The chain employs TRBV12-3 or TRBV12-4 and TRBJ1-5; no clear D gene. The V end was cut by 3 bases, the J end by 5 bases, with 11 bases between. CDR3 length: 14 amino acids. For the CDR3, the DNA is TGTGCCAGCAGTTTGTCGGCAGGTTATCAGCCCCAGCATTTT. Protein: CASSLSAGYQPQHF.

V is TRBV29-1 and J is TRBJ2-2; 7 positions agree with TRBD2. V gave up 3 bases and J gave up 6 bases; unmatched junction bases: 4. Per germline, CDR1 SQVTM and CDR2 ANQGSEA. The CDR3 has 13 residues. CDR3 residues: CSVDVGGSGELFF. Written as DNA, the CDR3 is TGCAGCGTTGACGTGGGAGGGTCCGGGGAGCTGTTTTTT.

V usage is TRBV27 and J usage is TRBJ2-7; D unresolved. The CDR3 is made up of 15 amino acids. V was clipped by 3 bases and J by 3 bases, with 15 bases between them. CDR1 is MNHEY, CDR2 SMNVEV, per germline (reference sequence). The CDR3 is CASSLADSFYYEQYF. The CDR3 bases are TGTGCCAGCAGTTTGGCGGATAGCTTCTACTACGAGCAGTACTTC.

The V and J genes are TRBV20-1 and TRBJ2-7; 9 bases agree with TRBD2. The CDR3 contains 14 residues. Germline V lookup: CDR1 DFQATT, CDR2 SNEGSKA (reference sequence). Losses at the gene ends were 1 base for V and 5 bases for J; bases not matched to a gene: 6. CDR3 in amino acids: CSARVSLAGNEQYF. The CDR3 DNA reads TGCAGTGCTAGAGTCAGCCTAGCGGGAAACGAGCAGTACTTC.

The gene calls are TRBV4-3 and TRBJ2-7; D is possibly TRBD1 or TRBD2 (5 bases each). The V and J ends lost 3 bases and 6 bases respectively, with 18 bases between them. This CDR3 comprises 15 residues. Germline values: CDR1 LGHNA, CDR2 YSLEER. In nucleotides, the CDR3 is TGCGCCAGCAGCCAGGGGACCACCGATGTGGGCGAGCAGTACTTC. As protein: CASSQGTTDVGEQYF.

The table lists this clonotype with a few counts. CDR3 protein: CASSATGGGGTEAFF. The CDR3, as DNA: TGCGCCAGCAGCGCAACAGGGGGCGGTGGGACTGAAGCTTTCTTT. The genes are TRBV5-1 and TRBJ1-1, with 9 bases lining up with TRBD1. The CDR3 runs 15 residues. CDR1 and CDR2 from the germline V gene are SGHRS and YFSETQ. Losses at the gene ends were 4 bases for V and 5 bases for J; bases not matched to a gene: 9.

This chain uses TRBV9 with TRBJ1-2, with TRBD1 matching over 12 bases. The CDR3 length is 17 residues. CDR1 and CDR2 (germline): SGDLS, YYNGEE. The trim removed 3 bases at V and 3 bases at J, leaving 9 bases unmatched. CDR3 protein: CASSGTGTGGFDYGYTF. DNA of the CDR3: TGTGCCAGCAGCGGGACCGGGACAGGGGGCTTTGACTATGGCTACACCTTC.

The chain couples TRBV15 to TRBJ2-3; no clear D. CDR3 size: 14 residues. The germline V and J ends were trimmed by 3 bases and 3 bases, with 10 bases remaining between them. CDR1 LNHNV and CDR2 YYDKDF come from the germline V gene (reference sequence). CDR3 sequence (DNA): TGTGCCACCAGCAGGGACCGACGGACAGATACGCAGTATTTT. It is translated as CATSRDRRTDTQYF.

This clonotype came up a few times. This rearrangement joins TRBV18 to TRBJ1-2; 8 bases map to TRBD1. This CDR3 has 14 residues. V shed 3 bases, J shed 4 bases, and the junction held 4 bases outside the gene matches. Germline CDR1 reads KGHSH; CDR2 reads LQKENI. This chain's CDR3 is CASSPGQAFYGYTF. CDR3 nucleotide sequence: TGTGCCAGCTCACCGGGACAGGCTTTCTATGGCTACACCTTC.

In its sample, this clonotype was seen a few times. The chain has TRBV27 and TRBJ1-1; weak D call: TRBD1 (5 bases). V lost 4 bases and J 6 bases, leaving 12 bases between the germline ends. The CDR3 runs to 13 residues. The germline V gene has CDR1 MNHEY and CDR2 SMNVEV (reference sequence). The CDR3 nucleotides are TGTGCCAGCAGTTCCGGGGCAATTGCTGAAGCTTTCTTT. Translation: CASSSGAIAEAFF.

The gene calls are TRBV5-1 and TRBJ1-4; 9 nucleotides line up with TRBD1. Germline V lookup: CDR1 SGHRS, CDR2 YFSETQ. The CDR3 has 15 residues. V lost 3 bases, J lost 7 bases, and 7 bases stayed unmatched. The CDR3 spells CASSWSTGGSEKLFF. CDR3 sequence (DNA): TGCGCCAGCAGCTGGTCGACAGGGGGGAGTGAAAAACTGTTTTTT. Full variable domain (rest looked up from reference TRBV5-1 and TRBJ1-4): KAGVTQTPRYLIKTRGQQVTLSCSPISGHRSVSWYQQTPGQGLQFLFEYFSETQRNKGNFPGRFSGRQFSNSRSEMNVSTLELGDSALYLCASSWSTGGSEKLFFGSGTQLSVL.

This sequence joins TRBV3-1 and TRBJ1-1, with 7 bases that match TRBD1. V gave up 3 bases and J gave up 4 bases; unmatched junction bases: 11. This CDR3 is 16 amino acids long. Germline V CDR1 and CDR2: LGHDT, YNNKEL (reference sequence). The CDR3 DNA reads TGTGCCAGCAGCCACCGACAGGGTGCGGGGGGCACTGAAGCTTTCTTT. Translating it yields CASSHRQGAGGTEAFF.

The chain recombines TRBV4-1 with TRBJ2-3; 7 bases match TRBD2. Germline trimming cut 4 bases from V and 0 bases from J; bases unmatched to any gene: 10. CDR3 size: 17 residues. Germline CDR1 is MGHRA and CDR2 is YSYEKL. CDR3 coding DNA: TGCGCCAGCAGCCGAACTCAACTAGCGCCTAGCACAGATACGCAGTATTTT. Encoded protein: CASSRTQLAPSTDTQYF.

This clonotype was detected only a few times. The chain joins TRBV27 to TRBJ1-1, with 8 nucleotides matching TRBD1. Germline V gene data show CDR1 as MNHEY and CDR2 as SMNVEV (reference sequence). V lost 5 bases, J lost 1 base, and 12 bases stayed unmatched. This CDR3 is 17 amino acids long. CDR3 DNA: TGTGCCAGCAGTGACCCTCTCAGGGGGCCTCCGAACACTGAAGCTTTCTTT. As protein: CASSDPLRGPPNTEAFF.

This clonotype turned up a few times. The CDR3 end shows no conserved phenylalanine or tryptophan, and so a read error is likely. V gene TRBV6-4 combines with J gene TRBJ1-1; D gene uncertain. The germline V and J ends were trimmed by 0 bases and 2 bases, with 22 bases remaining between them. Germline loops: CDR1 MRHNA, CDR2 SNTAGT. This CDR3 has 19 residues. DNA for the CDR3: TGTGCCAGCAGTGACTCATTCAGACCCATATTAGTGGGAAACACTGAAGCTTTCCTT. It translates to CASSDSFRPILVGNTEAFL.

This clonotype was detected a few times. V usage is TRBV12-3 or TRBV12-4 and J usage is TRBJ1-5; D may be TRBD1 (5 bases). V was cut by 4 bases and J by 6 bases, with 7 bases left in between. The CDR3 is made up of 12 amino acids. As DNA, the CDR3 is TGTGCCAGCAGTTACGGGGGTCAGCCCCAGCATTTT. Protein: CASSYGGQPQHF.

This clonotype appeared a single time. The chain joins TRBV7-6 to TRBJ1-1, with D possibly matching TRBD1 (5 bases). Germline V gene sequence: CDR1 SGHVS, CDR2 FNYEAQ. The CDR3 covers 16 residues. V was pared by 1 base and J by 4 bases, with 16 bases between. CDR3 sequence reads: CASSLVKGEGTTEAFF. CDR3 DNA sequence: TGTGCCAGCAGCTTAGTGAAGGGAGAAGGGACCACTGAAGCTTTCTTT. The variable domain in full, completed from reference TRBV7-6 and TRBJ1-1, reads GAGVSQSPRYKVTKRGQDVALRCDPISGHVSLYWYRQALGQGPEFLTYFNYEAQQDKSGLPNDRFSAERPEGSISTLTIQRTEQRDSAMYRCASSLVKGEGTTEAFFGQGTRLTVV.

This clonotype was observed a few times. The CDR3 loop is CASSLGTVGLMNTEAFF. The DNA for the CDR3 is TGTGCCAGCAGTCTCGGGACAGTTGGGCTCATGAACACTGAAGCTTTCTTT. The chain combines TRBV28 with TRBJ1-1; TRBD1 matches 7 bases. The CDR3 covers 17 residues. Per germline, CDR1 MDHEN and CDR2 SYDVKM. V lost 5 bases and J lost 0; bases outside the gene matches: 12.

The chain carries TRBV7-9 and TRBJ1-1, with D possibly being TRBD1 (6 bases). Germline V gene lookup returns CDR1 SEHNR and CDR2 FQNEAQ (reference sequence). This CDR3 spans 13 amino acids. V lost 5 bases and J lost 6, with 13 bases in between. CDR3 coding DNA: TGTGCCAGCAGCCCCGGGGGGGCAGCTGAAGCTTTCTTT. It yields the protein CASSPGGAAEAFF. Full variable domain (outside the CDR3, taken from reference TRBV7-9 and TRBJ1-1): DTGVSQNPRHKITKRGQNVTFRCDPISEHNRLYWYRQTLGQGPEFLTYFQNEAQLEKSRLLSDRFSAERPKGSFSTLEIQRTEQGDSAMYLCASSPGGAAEAFFGQGTRLTVV.

J is TRBJ1-6 and V is TRBV7-8; tentatively, D is TRBD1 (6 bases). The germline CDR1 and CDR2 sequences are SGHVS and FQNEAQ. Trimming removed 3 bases at V and 8 bases at J, with 11 bases between. The CDR3 is made up of 14 amino acids. The CDR3 DNA follows: TGTGCCAGCAGCTTCCTCTACAGGGATTCACCCCTCCACTTT. It is translated as CASSFLYRDSPLHF.

This clonotype has just a few counts. The chain carries TRBV21-1 and TRBJ1-5; the table gives TRBD1 as D, unverified against the DNA. TRBV21-1 is recorded as a pseudogene. The CDR3 is 15 residues long. For the CDR3, the DNA is TGTGCCAGCGCTCCCTTAAGACAGGAAAATCAGCCCCAGCATTTT. Translating it yields CASAPLRQENQPQHF.

V and J are TRBV5-1 and TRBJ1-1; no clear D gene. Trimming removed 4 bases from V and 1 base from J, with 14 bases in between. Germline-derived CDR1 and CDR2 are SGHRS and YFSETQ. The CDR3 covers 15 residues. The DNA of the CDR3 is TGCGCCAGCAGCCCCCGCGGCGACGGGAACACTGAAGCTTTCTTT. This translates into CASSPRGDGNTEAFF.

This clonotype turned up a few times. V and J are TRBV18 and TRBJ1-6; 9 bases align to TRBD1. Germline CDR1 KGHSH, CDR2 LQKENI. The ends lost 4 bases at V and 6 bases at J; junction bases unmatched: 7. The CDR3 extends over 16 amino acids. The CDR3 DNA follows: TGTGCCAGCTCACACTCGGGACAGGGCCTTAATTCACCCCTCCACTTT. Amino acids: CASSHSGQGLNSPLHF. Variable domain in full (rest from reference TRBV18 and TRBJ1-6): NAGVMQNPRHLVRRRGQEARLRCSPMKGHSHVYWYRQLPEEGLKFMVYLQKENIIDESGMPKERFSAEFPKEGPSILRIQQVVRGDSAAYFCASSHSGQGLNSPLHFGNGTRLTVT.

V is TRBV21-1 and J is TRBJ2-4; the table's D call, TRBD1, has no DNA check behind it. TRBV21-1 is a listed pseudogene. CDR3 length: 16 amino acids. CDR3: CASSTRGMRTKNIQYF. The CDR3 coding sequence is TGTGCCAGCAGCACCAGGGGGATGAGGACCAAAAACATTCAGTACTTC.

The chain links TRBV4-2 to TRBJ2-7, with 8 bases lining up with TRBD2. The CDR3 runs 19 residues. V lost 0 bases and J lost 0; bases outside the gene matches: 13. Germline assignment: CDR1 LGHNA and CDR2 YNFKEQ. CDR3 residues: CASSQDLVLWGLVSYEQYF. The CDR3 DNA sequence: TGTGCCAGCAGCCAAGATTTAGTTCTTTGGGGACTAGTCTCCTACGAGCAGTACTTC.